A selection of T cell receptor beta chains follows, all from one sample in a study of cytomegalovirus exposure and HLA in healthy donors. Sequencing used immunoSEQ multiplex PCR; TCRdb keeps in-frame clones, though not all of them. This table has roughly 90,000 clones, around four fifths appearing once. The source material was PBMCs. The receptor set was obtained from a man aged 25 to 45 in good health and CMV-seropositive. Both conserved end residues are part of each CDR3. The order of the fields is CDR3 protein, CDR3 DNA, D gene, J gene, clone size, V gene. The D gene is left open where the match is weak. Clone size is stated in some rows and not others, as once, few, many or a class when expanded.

CDR3 protein: CASSPGAVGTEAFF
CDR3 DNA: TGTGCCAGCTCACCGGGGGCCGTGGGGACTGAAGCTTTCTTT
D gene: NA
J gene: TRBJ1-1
clone size: NA
V gene: TRBV18

CDR3 protein: CASSLRAGGVVIQYF
CDR3 DNA: TGTGCCAGCAGTTTAAGGGCAGGGGGAGTCGTCATTCAGTACTTC
D gene: TRBD1
J gene: TRBJ2-4
clone size: few
V gene: TRBV28

CDR3 protein: CASSPQGSYDTQYF
CDR3 DNA: TGTGCCAGCAGCCCACAGGGTAGCTATGATACGCAGTATTTT
D gene: NA
J gene: TRBJ2-3
clone size: once
V gene: TRBV7-9

CDR3 protein: CASSQGTYEQYF
CDR3 DNA: TGCGCCAGCTCACAGGGAACCTACGAGCAGTACTTC
D gene: NA
J gene: TRBJ2-7
clone size: NA
V gene: TRBV10-2

CDR3 protein: CASSQSRQGIPLHF
CDR3 DNA: TGCGCCAGCAGCCAATCCCGGCAGGGGATCCCCCTCCACTTT
D gene: NA
J gene: TRBJ1-6
clone size: NA
V gene: TRBV4-1

CDR3 protein: CASSLTSGNTGELFF
CDR3 DNA: TGCGCCAGCAGCTTGACTAGCGGGAACACCGGGGAGCTGTTTTTT
D gene: TRBD2
J gene: TRBJ2-2
clone size: NA
V gene: TRBV5-1

CDR3 protein: CAISESGRGIYEQYF
CDR3 DNA: TGTGCCATCAGTGAGTCAGGCAGGGGAATTTACGAGCAGTACTTC
D gene: NA
J gene: TRBJ2-7
clone size: once
V gene: TRBV10-3

CDR3 protein: CASSPHPGTSPTGELFF
CDR3 DNA: TGTGCCAGCAGCCCCCACCCCGGGACTAGCCCCACCGGGGAGCTGTTTTTT
D gene: TRBD2
J gene: TRBJ2-2
clone size: NA
V gene: TRBV14

CDR3 protein: CASSFSGSSNQPQHF
CDR3 DNA: TGTGCCAGCAGTTTCTCGGGGTCAAGCAATCAGCCCCAGCATTTT
D gene: NA
J gene: TRBJ1-5
clone size: NA
V gene: TRBV28

CDR3 protein: CASSKEEGGPYEQYF
CDR3 DNA: TGTGCCAGCAGCAAAGAGGAAGGAGGTCCCTACGAGCAGTACTTC
D gene: NA
J gene: TRBJ2-7
clone size: NA
V gene: TRBV21-1

CDR3 protein: CASSLASGRGNEQYF
CDR3 DNA: TGCGCCAGCAGCTTGGCTAGCGGGAGAGGCAACGAGCAGTACTTC
D gene: TRBD2
J gene: TRBJ2-7
clone size: NA
V gene: TRBV5-1

CDR3 protein: CASSSQGPSSRGTEAFF
CDR3 DNA: TGTGCCAGCAGCTCGCAGGGGCCCTCCAGTCGTGGCACTGAAGCTTTCTTT
D gene: NA
J gene: TRBJ1-1
clone size: NA
V gene: TRBV7-9

CDR3 protein: CASSPGPDINLNEQFF
CDR3 DNA: TGTGCCAGCAGCCCCGGCCCGGACATTAACCTCAATGAGCAGTTCTTC
D gene: NA
J gene: TRBJ2-1
clone size: NA
V gene: TRBV7-6

CDR3 protein: CASSPLSGTDPPGELFF
CDR3 DNA: TGTGCCAGCAGCCCTTTAAGCGGTACCGACCCCCCCGGGGAGCTGTTTTTT
D gene: NA
J gene: TRBJ2-2
clone size: NA
V gene: TRBV13

CDR3 protein: CASSLLPGTSYEQYF
CDR3 DNA: TGTGCCAGCAGCTTACTTCCGGGGACTTCTTACGAGCAGTACTTC
D gene: NA
J gene: TRBJ2-7
clone size: NA
V gene: TRBV7-9

CDR3 protein: CASSELSEIRQPQHF
CDR3 DNA: TGTGCCAGCAGTGAATTAAGTGAAATACGGCAGCCCCAGCATTTT
D gene: NA
J gene: TRBJ1-5
clone size: NA
V gene: TRBV2

CDR3 protein: CATLSWSDSNQPQHF
CDR3 DNA: TGTGCCACCTTGAGCTGGTCCGATAGCAATCAGCCCCAGCATTTT
D gene: NA
J gene: TRBJ1-5
clone size: few
V gene: TRBV19

CDR3 protein: CASSQSDSQNYEQYF
CDR3 DNA: TGTGCCAGCAGCCAATCAGACAGCCAGAACTACGAGCAGTACTTC
D gene: NA
J gene: TRBJ2-7
clone size: few
V gene: TRBV4-2

CDR3 protein: CASTPGLAGDTDTQYF
CDR3 DNA: TGTGCCAGCACCCCTGGACTAGCGGGAGACACAGATACGCAGTATTTT
D gene: TRBD2
J gene: TRBJ2-3
clone size: NA
V gene: TRBV7-9

CDR3 protein: CASRDGLRNTIYF
CDR3 DNA: TGTGCCAGCAGGGACGGACTGAGGAACACCATATATTTT
D gene: NA
J gene: TRBJ1-3
clone size: few
V gene: TRBV6-5

CDR3 protein: CASSFVAGVVNEQFF
CDR3 DNA: TGTGCCAGCAGCTTCGTAGCGGGAGTTGTCAATGAGCAGTTCTTC
D gene: TRBD2
J gene: TRBJ2-1
clone size: NA
V gene: TRBV7-2

CDR3 protein: CAWRGAPYNSPLHF
CDR3 DNA: TGTGCCTGGAGAGGAGCGCCCTATAATTCACCCCTCCACTTT
D gene: NA
J gene: TRBJ1-6
clone size: NA
V gene: TRBV30

CDR3 protein: CASTYSQGQNSEAFF
CDR3 DNA: TGCGCCAGCACCTATAGCCAGGGGCAGAATTCTGAAGCTTTCTTT
D gene: NA
J gene: TRBJ1-1
clone size: NA
V gene: TRBV4-3

CDR3 protein: CASSLEMTAGGQFF
CDR3 DNA: TGTGCCAGCAGCTTAGAGATGACCGCCGGAGGGCAGTTCTTC
D gene: NA
J gene: TRBJ2-1
clone size: NA
V gene: TRBV7-9

CDR3 protein: CASSRGQGRGYEQFF
CDR3 DNA: TGTGCCAGCAGCCGAGGGCAGGGGCGAGGTTATGAGCAGTTCTTC
D gene: NA
J gene: TRBJ2-1
clone size: NA
V gene: TRBV5-6

CDR3 protein: CASSSWSEGEQYF
CDR3 DNA: TGTGCCAGCAGCTCGTGGAGTGAGGGCGAGCAGTACTTC
D gene: NA
J gene: TRBJ2-7
clone size: NA
V gene: TRBV7-2

CDR3 protein: CATSRDLGGQPQHF
CDR3 DNA: TGTGCCACCAGCAGGGATCTGGGAGGTCAGCCCCAGCATTTT
D gene: NA
J gene: TRBJ1-5
clone size: NA
V gene: TRBV15

CDR3 protein: CASKLRSSGNDEQFF
CDR3 DNA: TGCGCCAGCAAATTAAGGTCTAGCGGGAATGATGAGCAGTTCTTC
D gene: TRBD2
J gene: TRBJ2-1
clone size: NA
V gene: TRBV5-1

CDR3 protein: CASSLYGLAGEPQYF
CDR3 DNA: TGTGCCAGCAGCCTTTACGGACTAGCGGGAGAGCCGCAGTATTTT
D gene: TRBD2
J gene: TRBJ2-3
clone size: NA
V gene: TRBV7-8

CDR3 protein: CASSQDETGAGEQFF
CDR3 DNA: TGCGCCAGCAGCCAGGATGAGACAGGGGCAGGTGAGCAGTTCTTC
D gene: TRBD1
J gene: TRBJ2-1
clone size: NA
V gene: TRBV4-1

CDR3 protein: CASSLVALSGNTIYF
CDR3 DNA: TGTGCCAGCAGCTTAGTAGCTCTCTCTGGAAACACCATATATTTT
D gene: NA
J gene: TRBJ1-3
clone size: NA
V gene: TRBV11-2

CDR3 protein: CASSVTPGTRLYEQYF
CDR3 DNA: TGTGCCAGCAGTGTTACCCCCGGGACTAGATTATACGAGCAGTACTTC
D gene: TRBD2
J gene: TRBJ2-7
clone size: NA
V gene: TRBV6-6